The present entry profiles one TCR beta chain with its context. As yet, its antigen is unknown. CDR1 and CDR2 (germline): SGHTA, FQGNSA. The CDR3 runs 15 residues. V was cut by 5 bases and J by 4 bases, with 18 bases left in between. This record belongs to a study of T cell repertoires in cytomegalovirus infection. The wider study: HLA-B-restricted CMV epitopes that are well studied, plus recently identified HLA-C-restricted ones, were used by the study. Matching HLA type and CMV infection were both indicated by public TCR beta signatures.

Study observations and caveats: People with CMV and the relevant HLA were identified by cumulative public TCR beta family frequency. Clonotypes of TCR beta that were HLA-C-restricted and CMV-specific dominated the ex vivo response.

MiXCR, applied by TCRdb to the reads, yields one record per CDR3 protein. Of some 800,000 distinct CDR3 sequences listed, 25% to 35% were seen once; the top ten hold under 15%. This TCR was recovered from a human donor in good health (CMV status not recorded). Some clones in this sample may be carry-over from other donors' samples. The chain carries TRBV7-2 and TRBJ2-7; D might be TRBD1 or TRBD2, each matching 6 bases. This specimen was cultured CD8+ T cells from PBMCs, taken from culture after CMV antigen stimulation. The chain's CDR3 is CASSVRGRGRYEQYF. CDR3 in DNA: TGTGCCAGCAGCGTACGGGGTAGGGGGAGGTACGAGCAGTACTTC.